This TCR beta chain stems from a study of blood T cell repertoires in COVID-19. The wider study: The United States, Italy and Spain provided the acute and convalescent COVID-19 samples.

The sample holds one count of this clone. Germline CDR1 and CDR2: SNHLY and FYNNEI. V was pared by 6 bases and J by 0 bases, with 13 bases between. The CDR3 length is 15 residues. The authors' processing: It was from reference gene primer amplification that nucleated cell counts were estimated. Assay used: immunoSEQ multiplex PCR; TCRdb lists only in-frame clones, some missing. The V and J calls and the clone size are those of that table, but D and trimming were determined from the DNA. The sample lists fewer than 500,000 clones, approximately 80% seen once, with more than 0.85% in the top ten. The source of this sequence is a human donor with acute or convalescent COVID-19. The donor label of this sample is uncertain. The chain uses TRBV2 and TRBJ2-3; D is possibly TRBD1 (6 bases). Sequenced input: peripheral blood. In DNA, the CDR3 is TGTGCCAGCAGAGGACAGTTTTTAAGCACAGATACGCAGTATTTT. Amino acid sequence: CASRGQFLSTDTQYF.